The T cell receptor beta chain described here comes from a study of T cell responses to AZD1222 COVID-19 vaccine. Overall study: Some second doses came at about 4 weeks and others at about 12 weeks; these were pooled. General study findings and limits: Repertoires were sampled only after the peak T cell response. Clonal diversity was possibly underestimated, and the donors were mostly white British, with more females. Two AZD1222 administrations were followed by greater Spike-specific TCR breadth and depth.

Produced via immunoSEQ multiplex PCR; TCRdb's table is partial and in-frame only. Counted here are more than 250,000 clones, approximately 95% occurring once; the ten biggest clones make up approximately 0.52%. The CDR3 extends over 16 amino acids. The germline V gene has CDR1 SGDLS and CDR2 YYNGEE. V was clipped by 0 bases and J by 0 bases; unmatched bases: 5. Details on this clone: No antigen is known for it.

The receptor was derived from an adult in good health. Sequencing was performed on peripheral blood, taken on day 0 of AZD1222 vaccination. The rearrangement joins TRBV9 to TRBJ2-5; TRBD1 agrees at 7 bases. The CDR3 nucleotides read TGTGCCAGCAGCGTAGGGGACAGCTCATACCAAGAGACCCAGTACTTC. It specifies CASSVGDSSYQETQYF.